This passage covers 6 T cell receptor beta chains from one sample sequenced in a study of blood T cell repertoires in COVID-19. This table comes from immunoSEQ multiplex PCR, and its TCRdb copy is limited to in-frame clones, with some not included. The top ten clones hold 8.5% to 12% of a sample with some 370,000 clones, 80% to 90% of them seen once. Sequenced material: peripheral blood. All receptors derive from a woman aged 25 to 39 with COVID-19, enrolled during active disease.

The chain recombines TRBV5-5 with TRBJ1-4; D is possibly TRBD1 (5 bases). This CDR3 contains 15 residues. V was trimmed by 3 bases and J by 4 bases, leaving 13 bases between them. The germline V gene has CDR1 SGHKS and CDR2 YYEKEE (reference sequence). DNA of the CDR3: TGTGCCAGCAGCTCGGGGGAAGCAGTTAATGAAAAACTGTTTTTT. The encoded protein is CASSSGEAVNEKLFF.

The chain carries TRBV11-3 and TRBJ2-3; D is unresolved. V dropped 2 bases and J dropped 4 bases, with 4 bases sitting between them. The CDR3 totals 12 residues. From germline, CDR1 is SGHNT and CDR2 YENEEA. The CDR3 DNA reads as TGTGCCAGCAGCTTATCGTCAGATACGCAGTATTTT. Amino acid sequence: CASSLSSDTQYF.

The chain employs TRBV28 and TRBJ2-7; maybe TRBD2 (6 bases). Germline loops: CDR1 MDHEN, CDR2 SYDVKM. Trimming cost V 5 bases and J 0 bases, with 14 bases left between them. The CDR3 length is 15 residues. CDR3 in DNA: TGTGCCAGCAGTCCTCCCGGGACTCACTCCTACGAGCAGTACTTC. This encodes CASSPPGTHSYEQYF.

V is TRBV19 and J is TRBJ2-2; no clear D. The germline V and J ends were trimmed by 6 bases and 1 base, with 12 bases remaining between them. Germline V gives CDR1 LNHDA, CDR2 SQIVND (reference sequence). CDR3 length: 15 amino acids. The CDR3 spells CASRELTLNTGELFF. The CDR3 DNA is TGTGCCAGTAGGGAGCTCACTTTGAACACCGGGGAGCTGTTTTTT.

This chain connects TRBV24-1 to TRBJ2-1, with 12 bases that match TRBD2. The CDR3 has 17 amino acids. With V trimmed by 3 bases and J by 4 bases, 6 bases remained unmatched. Looked up from germline, CDR1 is KGHDR and CDR2 is SFDVKD. The CDR3 protein is CATSDPPGLAGYNEQFF. The CDR3 nucleotides read TGTGCCACCAGTGATCCACCGGGACTAGCGGGTTACAATGAGCAGTTCTTC.

This clone was seen once. The rearrangement links TRBV6-5 to TRBJ1-2, with D possibly matching TRBD1 (6 bases). Trimming shortened V by 7 bases and J by 3 bases, and 6 bases separated the two germline ends. The CDR3 covers 11 residues. Germline V lookup: CDR1 MNHEY, CDR2 SVGAGI. This CDR3 is CASKGDYGYTF. The DNA of the CDR3 is TGTGCCAGCAAGGGGGACTATGGCTACACCTTC.